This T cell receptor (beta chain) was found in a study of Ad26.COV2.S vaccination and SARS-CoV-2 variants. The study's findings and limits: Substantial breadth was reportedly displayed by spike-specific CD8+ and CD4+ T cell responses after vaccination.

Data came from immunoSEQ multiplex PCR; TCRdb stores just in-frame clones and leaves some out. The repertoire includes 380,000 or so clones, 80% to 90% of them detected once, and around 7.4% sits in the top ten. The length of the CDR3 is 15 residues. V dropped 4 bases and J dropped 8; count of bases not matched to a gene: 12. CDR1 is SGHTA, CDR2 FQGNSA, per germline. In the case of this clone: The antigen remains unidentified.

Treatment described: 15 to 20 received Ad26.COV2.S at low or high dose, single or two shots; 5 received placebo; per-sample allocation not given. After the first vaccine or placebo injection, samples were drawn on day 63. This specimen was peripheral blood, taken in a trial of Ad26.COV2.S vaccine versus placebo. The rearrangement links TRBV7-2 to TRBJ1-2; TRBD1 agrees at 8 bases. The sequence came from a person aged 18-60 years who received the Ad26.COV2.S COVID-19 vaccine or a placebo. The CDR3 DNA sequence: TGTGCCAGCAGCTGGAGCACTACAGGGGGAGCGGGCTACACCTTC. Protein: CASSWSTTGGAGYTF.